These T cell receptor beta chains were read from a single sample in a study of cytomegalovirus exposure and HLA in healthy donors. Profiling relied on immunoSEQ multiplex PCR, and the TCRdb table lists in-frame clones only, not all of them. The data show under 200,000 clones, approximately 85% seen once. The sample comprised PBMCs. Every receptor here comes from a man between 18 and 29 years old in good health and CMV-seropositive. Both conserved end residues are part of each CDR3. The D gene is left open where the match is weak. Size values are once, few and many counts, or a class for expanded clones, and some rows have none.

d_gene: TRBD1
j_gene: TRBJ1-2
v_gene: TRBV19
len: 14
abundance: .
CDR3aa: CASSIDRRGDGYTF
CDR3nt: TGTGCCAGTAGTATAGATCGCAGGGGGGACGGCTACACCTTC

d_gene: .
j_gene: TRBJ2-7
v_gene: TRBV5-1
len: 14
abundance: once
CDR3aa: CASSLAGSVYEQYF
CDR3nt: TGCGCCAGCAGCTTGGCCGGGAGTGTCTACGAGCAGTACTTC

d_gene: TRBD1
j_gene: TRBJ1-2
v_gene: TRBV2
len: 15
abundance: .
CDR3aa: CASNPGQGAFSGYTF
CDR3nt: TGTGCCAGCAACCCGGGACAGGGGGCATTTAGTGGCTACACCTTC

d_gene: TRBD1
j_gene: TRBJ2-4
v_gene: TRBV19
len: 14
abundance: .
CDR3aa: CASRDSLAKNIQYF
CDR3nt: TGTGCCAGCCGGGACAGTCTAGCCAAAAACATTCAGTACTTC

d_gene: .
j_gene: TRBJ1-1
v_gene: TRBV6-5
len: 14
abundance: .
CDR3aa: CASSPRGTRTEAFF
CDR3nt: TGTGCCAGCAGTCCTAGAGGGACAAGGACTGAAGCTTTCTTT

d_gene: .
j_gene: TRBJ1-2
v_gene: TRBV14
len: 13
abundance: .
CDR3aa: CASSQDRNYGYTF
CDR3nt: TGTGCCAGCAGCCAAGACAGGAACTATGGCTACACCTTC

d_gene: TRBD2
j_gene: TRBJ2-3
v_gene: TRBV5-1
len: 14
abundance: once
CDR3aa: CASTISGEEDTQYF
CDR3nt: TGCGCCAGCACCATTAGCGGGGAAGAAGATACGCAGTATTTT

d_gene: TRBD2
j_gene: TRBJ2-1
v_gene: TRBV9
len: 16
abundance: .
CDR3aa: CASSVNRGGAYNEQFF
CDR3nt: TGTGCCAGCAGCGTAAATCGCGGGGGGGCCTACAATGAGCAGTTCTTC

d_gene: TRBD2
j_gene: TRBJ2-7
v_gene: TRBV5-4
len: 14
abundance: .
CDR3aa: CASSFGLAGREQYF
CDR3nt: TGTGCCAGCAGCTTTGGGCTAGCGGGACGTGAGCAGTACTTC

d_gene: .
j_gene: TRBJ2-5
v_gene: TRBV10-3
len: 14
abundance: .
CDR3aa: CAISESGVPETQYF
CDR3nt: TGTGCCATCAGTGAGTCGGGAGTCCCAGAGACCCAGTACTTC

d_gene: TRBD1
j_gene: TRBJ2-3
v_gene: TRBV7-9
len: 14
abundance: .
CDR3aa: CASSLKGATDTQYF
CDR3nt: TGTGCCAGCAGCTTAAAGGGGGCCACAGATACGCAGTATTTT

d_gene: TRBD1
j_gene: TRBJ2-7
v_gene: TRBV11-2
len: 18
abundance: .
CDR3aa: CASSLGQGLWDGDYEQYF
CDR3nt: TGTGCCAGCAGCTTAGGACAGGGTTTATGGGATGGGGACTACGAGCAGTACTTC

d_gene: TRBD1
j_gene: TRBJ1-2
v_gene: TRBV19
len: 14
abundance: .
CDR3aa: CASRVQGFGYGYTF
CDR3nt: TGTGCCAGTAGGGTACAGGGGTTTGGTTATGGCTACACCTTC

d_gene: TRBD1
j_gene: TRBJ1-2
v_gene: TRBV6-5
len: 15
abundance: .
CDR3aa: CASRVQGATNYGYTF
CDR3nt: TGTGCCAGCAGGGTACAGGGGGCAACTAACTATGGCTACACCTTC

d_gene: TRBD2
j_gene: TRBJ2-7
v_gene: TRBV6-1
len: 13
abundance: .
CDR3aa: CASWPSGGYEQYF
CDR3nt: TGTGCCAGCTGGCCTAGCGGGGGCTACGAGCAGTACTTC

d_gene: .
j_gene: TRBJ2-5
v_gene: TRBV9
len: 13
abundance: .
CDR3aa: CASSGTAQETQYF
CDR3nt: TGTGCCAGCAGCGGGACAGCCCAAGAGACCCAGTACTTC

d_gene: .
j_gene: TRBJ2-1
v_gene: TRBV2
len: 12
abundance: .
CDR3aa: CASSTTGNEQFF
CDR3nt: TGTGCCAGCAGTACTACGGGGAATGAGCAGTTCTTC

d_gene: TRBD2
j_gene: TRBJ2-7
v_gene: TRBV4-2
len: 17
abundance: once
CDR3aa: CASSQLLSGANSYEQYF
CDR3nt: TGTGCCAGCAGCCAGTTACTTAGCGGGGCGAATTCCTACGAGCAGTACTTC

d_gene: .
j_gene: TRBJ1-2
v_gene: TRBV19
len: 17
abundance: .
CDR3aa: CASSLTGHRNSNYGYTF
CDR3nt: TGTGCCAGTAGTCTAACGGGACACAGAAACTCTAACTATGGCTACACCTTC

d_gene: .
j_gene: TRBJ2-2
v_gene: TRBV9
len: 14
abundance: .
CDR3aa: CASSPGTNTGELFF
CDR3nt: TGTGCCAGCAGCCCCGGGACTAACACCGGGGAGCTGTTTTTT

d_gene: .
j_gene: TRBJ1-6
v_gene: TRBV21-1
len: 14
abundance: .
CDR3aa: CASSSAGGNSPLHF
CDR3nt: TGTGCCAGCAGCTCGGCAGGGGGGAATTCACCCCTCCACTTT

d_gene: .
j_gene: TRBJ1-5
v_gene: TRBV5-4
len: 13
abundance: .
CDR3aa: CASSLDPGEPQHF
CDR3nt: TGTGCCAGCAGTCTCGACCCGGGGGAGCCCCAGCATTTT

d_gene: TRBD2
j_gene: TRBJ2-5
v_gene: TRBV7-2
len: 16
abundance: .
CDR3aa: CASSSNTGTSGGGQYF
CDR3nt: TGTGCCAGCAGCTCGAACACCGGGACTAGCGGGGGGGGGCAGTACTTC

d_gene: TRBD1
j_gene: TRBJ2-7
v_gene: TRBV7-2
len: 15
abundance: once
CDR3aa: CASSQRQGQVYEQYF
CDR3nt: TGTGCCAGCAGCCAAAGGCAAGGACAGGTCTACGAGCAGTACTTC

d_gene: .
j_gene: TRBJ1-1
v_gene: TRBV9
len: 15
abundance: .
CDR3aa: CASSSQTGLNTEAFF
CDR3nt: TGTGCCAGCAGCTCACAGACAGGCTTGAACACTGAAGCTTTCTTT

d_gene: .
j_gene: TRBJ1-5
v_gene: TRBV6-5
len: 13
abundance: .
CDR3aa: CASSLTQGKPQHF
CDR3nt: TGTGCCAGCAGCCTCACCCAGGGAAAGCCCCAGCATTTT

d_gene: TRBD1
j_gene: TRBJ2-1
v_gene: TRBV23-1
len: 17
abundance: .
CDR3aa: CASSQTPGQGVYNEQFF
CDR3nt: TGCGCCAGCAGTCAGACTCCGGGACAGGGGGTCTACAATGAGCAGTTCTTC

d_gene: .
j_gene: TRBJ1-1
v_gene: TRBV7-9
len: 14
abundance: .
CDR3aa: CASSLQDRNTEAFF
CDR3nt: TGTGCCAGCAGCCTACAGGACAGAAACACTGAAGCTTTCTTT

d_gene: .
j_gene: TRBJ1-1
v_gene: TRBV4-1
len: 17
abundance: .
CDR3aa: CASSQLSGGGLNTEAFF
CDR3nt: TGCGCCAGCAGCCAACTATCTGGTGGTGGGCTTAACACTGAAGCTTTCTTT

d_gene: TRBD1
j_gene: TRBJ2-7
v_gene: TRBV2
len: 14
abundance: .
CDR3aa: CASSEQGALYEQYF
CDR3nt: TGTGCCAGCAGTGAACAGGGGGCGCTCTACGAGCAGTACTTC

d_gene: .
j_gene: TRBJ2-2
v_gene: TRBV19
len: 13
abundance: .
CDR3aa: CASNEGPAGELFF
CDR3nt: TGTGCCAGTAACGAGGGCCCGGCCGGGGAGCTGTTTTTT

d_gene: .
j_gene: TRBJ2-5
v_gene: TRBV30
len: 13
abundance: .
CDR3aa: CAWAGGDSETQYF
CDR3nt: TGTGCCTGGGCGGGCGGAGACTCAGAGACCCAGTACTTC

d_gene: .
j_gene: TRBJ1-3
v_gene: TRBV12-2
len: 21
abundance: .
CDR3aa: CASRLLAKTDTIRLSGNTIYF
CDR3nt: TGTGCAAGTCGCTTATTGGCCAAGACAGATACTATCCGCCTCTCTGGAAACACCATATATTTT

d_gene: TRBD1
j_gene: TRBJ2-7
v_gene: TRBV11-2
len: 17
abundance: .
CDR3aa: CASSSVAWDRVIYEQYF
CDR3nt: TGTGCCAGCAGCTCGGTCGCCTGGGACAGGGTGATTTACGAGCAGTACTTC

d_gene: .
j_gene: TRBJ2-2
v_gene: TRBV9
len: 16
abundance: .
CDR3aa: CASSSTPFRGTGELFF
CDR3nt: TGTGCCAGCAGCTCGACTCCTTTCCGTGGCACCGGGGAGCTGTTTTTT

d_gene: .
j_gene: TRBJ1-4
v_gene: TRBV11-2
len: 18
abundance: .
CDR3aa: CASSLRGGRTATNEKLFF
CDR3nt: TGTGCCAGCAGCTTAAGAGGGGGACGGACCGCAACTAATGAAAAACTGTTTTTT

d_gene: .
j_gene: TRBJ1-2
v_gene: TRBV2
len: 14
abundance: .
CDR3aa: CASTDGLPTNGYTF
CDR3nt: TGTGCCAGCACTGACGGCCTCCCAACGAACGGGTACACCTTC

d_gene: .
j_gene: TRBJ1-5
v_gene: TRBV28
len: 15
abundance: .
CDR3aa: CAIRNPGGVNQPQHF
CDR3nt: TGTGCCATCCGAAACCCCGGCGGAGTTAATCAGCCCCAGCATTTT

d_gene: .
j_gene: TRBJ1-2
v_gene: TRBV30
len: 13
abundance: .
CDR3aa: CAWTFRGQGGYTF
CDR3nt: TGTGCCTGGACCTTCCGGGGCCAGGGGGGCTACACCTTC

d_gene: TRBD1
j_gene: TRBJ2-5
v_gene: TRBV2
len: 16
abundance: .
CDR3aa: CARTLRGDRGVVTQYF
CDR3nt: TGTGCCAGAACCCTCCGTGGGGACAGGGGGGTGGTGACCCAGTACTTC

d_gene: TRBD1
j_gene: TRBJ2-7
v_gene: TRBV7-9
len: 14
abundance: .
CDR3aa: CASSRTGGLYEQYF
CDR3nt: TGTGCCAGCAGCCGGACAGGGGGCCTCTACGAGCAGTACTTC

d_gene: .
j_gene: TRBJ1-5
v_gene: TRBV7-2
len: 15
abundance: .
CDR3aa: CASTRGVGGEQPQHF
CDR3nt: TGTGCCAGCACCCGGGGGGTGGGAGGGGAACAGCCCCAGCATTTT

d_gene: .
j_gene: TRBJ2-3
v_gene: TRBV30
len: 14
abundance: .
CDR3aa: CAWSVALGPDTQYF
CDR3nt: TGTGCCTGGAGTGTAGCTCTAGGTCCAGATACGCAGTATTTT